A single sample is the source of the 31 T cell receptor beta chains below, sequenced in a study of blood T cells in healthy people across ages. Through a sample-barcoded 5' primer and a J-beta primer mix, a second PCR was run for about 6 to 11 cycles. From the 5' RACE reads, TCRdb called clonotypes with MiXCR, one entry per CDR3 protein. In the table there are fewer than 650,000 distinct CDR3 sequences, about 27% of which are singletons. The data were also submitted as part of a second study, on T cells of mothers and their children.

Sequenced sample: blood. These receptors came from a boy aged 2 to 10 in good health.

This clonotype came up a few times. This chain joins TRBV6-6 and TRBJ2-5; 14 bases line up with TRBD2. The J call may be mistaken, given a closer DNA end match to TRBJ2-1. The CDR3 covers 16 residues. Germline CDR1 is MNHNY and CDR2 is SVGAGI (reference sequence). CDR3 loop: CASRPGTSGGYNEQFF. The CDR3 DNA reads TGTGCCAGCCGACCAGGGACTAGCGGGGGATACAATGAGCAGTTCTTC.

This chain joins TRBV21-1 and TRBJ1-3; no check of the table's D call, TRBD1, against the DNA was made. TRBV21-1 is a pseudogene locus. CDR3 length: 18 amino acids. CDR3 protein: CASLIIAGQGAGRNTIYF. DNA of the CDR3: TGTGCCAGCCTTATTATTGCGGGACAGGGGGCAGGACGAAACACCATATATTTT.

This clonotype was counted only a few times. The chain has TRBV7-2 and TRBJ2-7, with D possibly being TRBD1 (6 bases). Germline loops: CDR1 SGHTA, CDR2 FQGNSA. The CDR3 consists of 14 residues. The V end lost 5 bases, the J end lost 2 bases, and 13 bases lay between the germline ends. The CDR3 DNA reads TGTGCCAGCAGCCGGGACAATCCCGCCTACGAGCAGTACTTC. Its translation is CASSRDNPAYEQYF.

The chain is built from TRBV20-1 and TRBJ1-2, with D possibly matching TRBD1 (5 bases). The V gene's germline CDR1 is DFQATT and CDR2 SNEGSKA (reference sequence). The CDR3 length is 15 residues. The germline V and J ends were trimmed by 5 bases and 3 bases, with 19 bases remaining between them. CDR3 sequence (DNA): TGCAGTGCTTTGGTAGGGACGGTCAGAGACTATGGCTACACCTTC. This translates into CSALVGTVRDYGYTF.

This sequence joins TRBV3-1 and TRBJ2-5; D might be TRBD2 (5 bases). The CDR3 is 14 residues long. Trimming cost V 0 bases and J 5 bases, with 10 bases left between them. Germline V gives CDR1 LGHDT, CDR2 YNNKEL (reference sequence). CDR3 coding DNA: TGTGCCAGCAGCCAAGAAGCGGTGAGGGAGACCCAGTACTTC. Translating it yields CASSQEAVRETQYF.

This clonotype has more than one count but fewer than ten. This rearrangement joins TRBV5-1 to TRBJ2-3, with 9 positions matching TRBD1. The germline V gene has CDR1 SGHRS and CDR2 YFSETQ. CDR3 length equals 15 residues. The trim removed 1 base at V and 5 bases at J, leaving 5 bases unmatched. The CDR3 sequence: CASSLPGQGIDTQYF. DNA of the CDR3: TGCGCCAGCAGCTTGCCCGGACAGGGGATAGATACGCAGTATTTT.

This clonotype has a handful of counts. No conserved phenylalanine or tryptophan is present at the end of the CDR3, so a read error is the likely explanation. This CDR3 reads CASSWLAGGMTNEQFL. Written as DNA, the CDR3 is TGTGCCAGCAGCTGGCTAGCGGGAGGGATGACCAATGAGCAGTTCCTC. This chain uses TRBV7-2 with TRBJ2-1, with 12 nucleotides matching TRBD2. Losses at the gene ends were 4 bases for V and 6 bases for J; bases not matched to a gene: 7. Germline CDR1 SGHTA, CDR2 FQGNSA. The CDR3 contains 16 residues.

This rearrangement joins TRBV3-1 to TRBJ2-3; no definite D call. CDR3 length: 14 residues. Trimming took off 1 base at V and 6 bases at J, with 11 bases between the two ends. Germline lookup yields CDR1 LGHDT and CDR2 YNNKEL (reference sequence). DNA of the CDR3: TGTGCCAGCAGCCAAGGGAACGCGCGGGATACGCAGTATTTT. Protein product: CASSQGNARDTQYF.

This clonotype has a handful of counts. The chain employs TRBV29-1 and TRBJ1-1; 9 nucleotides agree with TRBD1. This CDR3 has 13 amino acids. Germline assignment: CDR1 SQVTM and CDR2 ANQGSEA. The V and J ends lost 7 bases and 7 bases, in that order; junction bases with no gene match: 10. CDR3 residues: CSGPGQGSCEAFF. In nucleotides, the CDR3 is TGCAGCGGTCCGGGACAGGGCTCCTGTGAAGCTTTCTTT.

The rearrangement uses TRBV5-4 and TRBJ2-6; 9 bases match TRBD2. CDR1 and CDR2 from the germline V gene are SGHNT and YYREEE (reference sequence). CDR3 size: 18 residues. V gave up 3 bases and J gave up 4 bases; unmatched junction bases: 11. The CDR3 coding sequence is TGTGCCAGCAGCTCGTTAGTGCGGGGGGGTCTGGGGGCCAACGTCCTGACTTTC. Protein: CASSSLVRGGLGANVLTF.

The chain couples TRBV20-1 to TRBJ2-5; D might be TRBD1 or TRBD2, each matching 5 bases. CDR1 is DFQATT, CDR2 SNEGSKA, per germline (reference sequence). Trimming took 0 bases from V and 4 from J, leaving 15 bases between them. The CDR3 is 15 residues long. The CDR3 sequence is CSARDGTERRETQYF. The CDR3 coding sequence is TGCAGTGCTAGAGACGGGACGGAGCGGAGAGAGACCCAGTACTTC.

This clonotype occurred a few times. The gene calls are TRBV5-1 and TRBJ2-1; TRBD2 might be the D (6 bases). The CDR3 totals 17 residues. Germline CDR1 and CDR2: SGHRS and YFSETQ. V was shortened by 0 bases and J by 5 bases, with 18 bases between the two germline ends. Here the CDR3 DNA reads TGCGCCAGCAGCTTGGTCCCATTCGGGAGAGGTGACAATGAGCAGTTCTTC. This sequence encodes CASSLVPFGRGDNEQFF.

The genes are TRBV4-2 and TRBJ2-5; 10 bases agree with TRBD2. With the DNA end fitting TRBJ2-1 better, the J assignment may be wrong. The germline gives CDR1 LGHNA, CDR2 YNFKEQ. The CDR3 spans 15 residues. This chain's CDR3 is CASSQDQAGGREQFF. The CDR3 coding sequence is TGTGCCAGCAGCCAAGACCAAGCGGGAGGGAGAGAGCAGTTCTTC.

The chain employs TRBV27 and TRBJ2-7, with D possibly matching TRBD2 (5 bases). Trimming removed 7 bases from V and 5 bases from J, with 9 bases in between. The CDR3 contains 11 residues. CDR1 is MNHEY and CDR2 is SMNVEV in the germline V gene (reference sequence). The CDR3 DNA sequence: TGTGCCAGCATCCTGGGAGACGAGCAGTACTTC. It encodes CASILGDEQYF.

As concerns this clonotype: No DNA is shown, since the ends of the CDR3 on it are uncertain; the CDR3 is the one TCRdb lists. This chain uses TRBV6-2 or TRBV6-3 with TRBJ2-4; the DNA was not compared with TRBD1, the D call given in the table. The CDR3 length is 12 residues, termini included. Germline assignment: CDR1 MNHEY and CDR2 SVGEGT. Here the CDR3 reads CASSFGDGTEYF.

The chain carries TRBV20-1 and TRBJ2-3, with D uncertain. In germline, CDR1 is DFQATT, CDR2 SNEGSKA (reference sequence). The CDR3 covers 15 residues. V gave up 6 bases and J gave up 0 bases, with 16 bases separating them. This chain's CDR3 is CSAPSRTPSTDTQYF. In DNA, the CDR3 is TGCAGTGCCCCATCGAGGACCCCTAGCACAGATACGCAGTATTTT.

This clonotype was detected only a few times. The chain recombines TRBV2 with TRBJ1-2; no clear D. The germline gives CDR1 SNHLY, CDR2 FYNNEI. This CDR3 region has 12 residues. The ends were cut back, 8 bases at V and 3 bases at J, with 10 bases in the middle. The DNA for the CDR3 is TGTGCCAGCTCTTACTGGGACTATGGCTACACCTTC. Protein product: CASSYWDYGYTF. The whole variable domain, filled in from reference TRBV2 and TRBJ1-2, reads EPEVTQTPSHQVTQMGQEVILRCVPISNHLYFYWYRQILGQKVEFLVSFYNNEISEKSEIFDDQFSVERPDGSNFTLKIRSTKLEDSAMYFCASSYWDYGYTFGSGTRLTVV.

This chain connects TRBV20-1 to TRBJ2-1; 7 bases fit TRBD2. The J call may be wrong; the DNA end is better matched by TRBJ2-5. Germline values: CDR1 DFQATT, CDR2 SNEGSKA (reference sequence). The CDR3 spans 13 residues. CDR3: CSARGGGPGTQYF. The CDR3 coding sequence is TGCAGTGCTAGAGGCGGGGGACCTGGAACCCAGTACTTC.

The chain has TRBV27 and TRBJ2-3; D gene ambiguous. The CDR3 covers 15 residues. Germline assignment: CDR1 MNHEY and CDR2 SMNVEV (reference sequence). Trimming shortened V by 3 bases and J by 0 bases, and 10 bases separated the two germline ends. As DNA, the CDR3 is TGTGCCAGCAGTTTTAAAGGAACTAGCACAGATACGCAGTATTTT. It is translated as CASSFKGTSTDTQYF.

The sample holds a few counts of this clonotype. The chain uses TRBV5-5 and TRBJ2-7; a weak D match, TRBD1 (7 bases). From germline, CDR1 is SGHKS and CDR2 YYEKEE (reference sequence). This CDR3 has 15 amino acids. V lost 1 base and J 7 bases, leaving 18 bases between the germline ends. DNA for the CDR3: TGTGCCAGCAGCTTGACCTTTACAGGGGCGGGGGAGCAGTACTTC. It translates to CASSLTFTGAGEQYF.

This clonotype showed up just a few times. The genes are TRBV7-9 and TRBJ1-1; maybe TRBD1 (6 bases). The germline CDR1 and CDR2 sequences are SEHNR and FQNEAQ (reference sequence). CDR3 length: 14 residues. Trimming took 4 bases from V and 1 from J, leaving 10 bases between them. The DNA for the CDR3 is TGTGCCAGCAGCTCCATAGGGGGGAACACTGAAGCTTTCTTT. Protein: CASSSIGGNTEAFF.

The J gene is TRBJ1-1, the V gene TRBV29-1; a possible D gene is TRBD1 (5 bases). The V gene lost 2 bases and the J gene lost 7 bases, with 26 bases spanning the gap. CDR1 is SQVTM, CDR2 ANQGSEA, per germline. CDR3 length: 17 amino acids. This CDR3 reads CSVEFWAFSRDGFEAFF. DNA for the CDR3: TGCAGCGTTGAATTCTGGGCGTTTAGCAGGGACGGCTTTGAAGCTTTCTTT.

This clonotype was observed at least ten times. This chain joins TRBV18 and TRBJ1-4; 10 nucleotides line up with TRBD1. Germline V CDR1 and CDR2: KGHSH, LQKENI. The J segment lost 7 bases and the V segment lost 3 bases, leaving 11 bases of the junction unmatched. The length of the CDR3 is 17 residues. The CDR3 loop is CASSPSTGGAGGEKLFF. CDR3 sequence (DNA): TGTGCCAGCTCACCTTCGACAGGGGGCGCGGGAGGTGAAAAACTGTTTTTT.

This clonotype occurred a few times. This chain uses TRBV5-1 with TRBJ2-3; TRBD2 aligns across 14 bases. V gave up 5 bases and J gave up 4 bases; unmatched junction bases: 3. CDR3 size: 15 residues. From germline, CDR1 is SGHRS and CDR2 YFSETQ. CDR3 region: CASRRTSGGSDTQYF. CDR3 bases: TGCGCCAGCAGAAGGACTAGCGGGGGGTCAGATACGCAGTATTTT. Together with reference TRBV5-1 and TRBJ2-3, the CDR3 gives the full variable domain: KAGVTQTPRYLIKTRGQQVTLSCSPISGHRSVSWYQQTPGQGLQFLFEYFSETQRNKGNFPGRFSGRQFSNSRSEMNVSTLELGDSALYLCASRRTSGGSDTQYFGPGTRLTVL.

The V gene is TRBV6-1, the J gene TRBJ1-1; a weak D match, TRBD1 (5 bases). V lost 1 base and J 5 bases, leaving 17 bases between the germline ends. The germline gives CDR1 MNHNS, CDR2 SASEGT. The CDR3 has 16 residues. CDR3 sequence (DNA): TGTGCCAGCAGTGAAGGAGCCTGGGGGGGGAGAACTGAAGCTTTCTTT. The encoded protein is CASSEGAWGGRTEAFF.

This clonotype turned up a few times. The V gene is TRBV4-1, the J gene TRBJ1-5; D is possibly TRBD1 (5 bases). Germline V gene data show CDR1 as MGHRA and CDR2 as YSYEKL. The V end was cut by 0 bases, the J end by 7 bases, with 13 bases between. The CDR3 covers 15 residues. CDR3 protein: CASSQELRVGQPQHF. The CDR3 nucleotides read TGCGCCAGCAGCCAAGAGCTCAGGGTTGGACAGCCCCAGCATTTT.

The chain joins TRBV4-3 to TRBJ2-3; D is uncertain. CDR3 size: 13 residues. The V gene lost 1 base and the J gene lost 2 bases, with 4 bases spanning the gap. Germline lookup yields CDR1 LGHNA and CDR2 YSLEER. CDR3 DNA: TGCGCCAGCAGCCAAGTCGACACAGATACGCAGTATTTT. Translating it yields CASSQVDTDTQYF.

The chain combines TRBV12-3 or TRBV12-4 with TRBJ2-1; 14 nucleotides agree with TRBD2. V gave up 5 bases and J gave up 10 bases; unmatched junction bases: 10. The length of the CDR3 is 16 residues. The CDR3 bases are TGTGCCAGCAGTCCGGCTGGGACTAGCGGGGGTCGGGAGCAGTTCTTC. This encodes CASSPAGTSGGREQFF.

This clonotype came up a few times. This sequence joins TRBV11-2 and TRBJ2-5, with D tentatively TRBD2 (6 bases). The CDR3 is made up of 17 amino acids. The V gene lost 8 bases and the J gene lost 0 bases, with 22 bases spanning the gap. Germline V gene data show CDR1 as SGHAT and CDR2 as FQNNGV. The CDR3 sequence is CASGGTSAETNQETQYF. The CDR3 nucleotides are TGTGCCAGCGGGGGGACCTCAGCAGAAACTAACCAAGAGACCCAGTACTTC. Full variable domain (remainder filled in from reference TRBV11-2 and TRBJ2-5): EAGVAQSPRYKIIEKRQSVAFWCNPISGHATLYWYQQILGQGPKLLIQFQNNGVVDDSQLPKDRFSAERLKGVDSTLKIQPAKLEDSAVYLCASGGTSAETNQETQYFGPGTRLLVL.

The CDR3 nucleotides are TGTGCCAGCAGGGGACCGTTCTCTGGAAACACCATATATTTT. This sequence encodes CASRGPFSGNTIYF. V and J are TRBV6-6 and TRBJ1-3; the D gene is possibly TRBD1 (5 bases). V shed 6 bases and J shed 0 bases, with 9 bases lying between them. Germline CDR1 and CDR2: MNHNY and SVGAGI (reference sequence). The CDR3 is made up of 14 amino acids.

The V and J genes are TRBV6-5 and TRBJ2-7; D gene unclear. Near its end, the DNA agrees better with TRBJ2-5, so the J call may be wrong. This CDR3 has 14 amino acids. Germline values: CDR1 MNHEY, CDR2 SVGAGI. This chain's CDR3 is CASSYWQDQETQYF. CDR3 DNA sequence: TGTGCCAGCAGTTACTGGCAGGATCAAGAGACCCAGTACTTC.